The 4 T cell receptor beta chains in this list originate from one sample, sequenced in a study of naive and memory T cell subsets (dated by TCRdb to the late 2010s). The label giving this sample's treatment or condition can be read as: skin biopsy from PPD injection site in Mantoux-positive individual. Total RNA was treated with RQ1 DNase, without cell sorting, prior to reverse transcription, with an input of about 1 to 1,100 ng being targeted. Receptor amplification or capture employed UMI-ligation and nested PCR. Sequenced on an Illumina MiSeq. For the blood and skin samples, reverse transcription of TCR RNA was done with SuperScript IV along with alpha and beta constant region primers. TCRdb took the public reads, trimmed them with fastp at Q25, ran MiXCR for clone calling and kept in-frame beta chains. Rows are unified per CDR3 protein, each entry keeping the most common DNA and genes. Recorded for this sample are about 18,000 distinct CDR3 sequences; roughly 9.8% of them occurred a single time. The ten largest clones represent approximately 6.2% of the sample.

The source material was skin, sampled from a tuberculin skin test site. These receptor sequences come from an adult in good health.

This clonotype has ten or more counts. This chain connects TRBV7-9 to TRBJ2-3; D is unresolved. Trimming stripped 5 bases from V and 6 bases from J, with 9 bases between. The CDR3 covers 12 residues. Looked up from germline, CDR1 is SEHNR and CDR2 is FQNEAQ (reference sequence). The CDR3 DNA is TGTGCCAGCAGCCCCCCGGTCGATACGCAGTATTTT. Amino acid sequence: CASSPPVDTQYF.

Points on this clonotype: A much larger clone is a single base away; this may be a read error. The J gene is TRBJ2-2, the V gene TRBV7-9; possible D gene TRBD2, 6 bases. Germline lookup yields CDR1 SEHNR and CDR2 FQNEAQ (reference sequence). Trimming removed 5 bases from V and 5 bases from J, with 12 bases in between. This CDR3 has 14 amino acids. The CDR3 loop is CASSGGLSTGELFF. CDR3 in DNA: TGTGCCAGCAGCGGAGGACTAAGTACCGGGGAGCTGTTTTTT.

This chain links TRBV3-1 with TRBJ1-6; D call uncertain. Deletions cut 1 base from V and 6 bases from J, with 13 bases between. The CDR3 extends over 16 amino acids. Germline CDR1 and CDR2: LGHDT and YNNKEL (reference sequence). CDR3 bases: TGTGCCAGCAGCCAAGGAGTACCTCGAGCTAATTCACCCCTCCACTTT. This gives the protein CASSQGVPRANSPLHF.

In this sample, this clonotype is medium-sized. V and J are TRBV10-3 and TRBJ2-7, with D possibly being TRBD2 (6 bases). The length of the CDR3 is 15 residues. Looked up from germline, CDR1 is ENHRY and CDR2 is SYGVKD. Trimming removed 8 bases at V and 0 bases at J, with 17 bases between. The CDR3 loop is CAIRFSGGNSYEQYF. CDR3 DNA sequence: TGTGCCATCCGGTTTTCAGGCGGGAACTCCTACGAGCAGTACTTC.